These 7 T cell receptor beta chains were sequenced from one sample in a study of post-analysis software for immune sequencing data. Study conclusions and caveats: Included in a set of 5 or 6 TRBV segments more frequent in patients than controls were TRBV5-6, TRBV5-1 and TRBV20-1.

For these receptors, no antigen is known. Unique molecular identifiers were carried by the TCR beta cDNA libraries. TCRdb analysed the PCR reads with MiXCR anew, one entry per CDR3 protein. This repertoire shows roughly 800,000 distinct CDR3 sequences, approximately 30% found once; its top ten account for approximately 0.6%. The sequenced sample consisted of blood. These TCRs come from a girl under 18 with multiple sclerosis.

This clonotype was counted a few times. J is TRBJ2-5 and V is TRBV9, with TRBD2 matching 9 bases. This CDR3 is built from 15 residues. Germline V CDR1 and CDR2: SGDLS, YYNGEE. With 0 bases clipped from V and 11 bases from J, the junction kept 11 bases outside the gene matches. The CDR3 is CASSVGAGGVYEQYF. CDR3 DNA sequence: TGTGCCAGCAGCGTAGGCGCGGGGGGGGTGTATGAGCAGTACTTC.

The V call is TRBV29-1, the J call TRBJ1-1; D is uncertain. The CDR3 covers 13 residues. The V gene lost 4 bases and the J gene lost 2 bases, with 11 bases spanning the gap. Germline V CDR1 and CDR2: SQVTM, ANQGSEA. The CDR3 sequence is CSVAATQNTEAFF. The CDR3 nucleotides are TGCAGCGTTGCCGCCACGCAAAACACTGAAGCTTTCTTT.

This clonotype was seen a handful of times. J is TRBJ2-3 and V is TRBV7-2; D might be TRBD1 (5 bases). CDR3 length equals 14 residues. V lost 6 bases and J 2 bases, leaving 12 bases between the germline ends. Germline CDR1 and CDR2: SGHTA and FQGNSA. CDR3 DNA: TGTGCCAGCAGGTTGGGGCCGAACACAGATACGCAGTATTTT. Protein product: CASRLGPNTDTQYF. Full variable domain (outside the CDR3, taken from reference TRBV7-2 and TRBJ2-3): GAGVSQSPSNKVTEKGKDVELRCDPISGHTALYWYRQSLGQGLEFLIYFQGNSAPDKSGLPSDRFSAERTGGSVSTLTIQRTQQEDSAVYLCASRLGPNTDTQYFGPGTRLTVL.

The V and J genes are TRBV6-5 and TRBJ1-6; the match to TRBD1 covers 10 bases. The CDR3 consists of 17 residues. The V gene end was trimmed by 1 base and the J gene end by 10 bases; junction bases not matched to a gene: 10. Germline loops: CDR1 MNHEY, CDR2 SVGAGI. This CDR3 reads CASSYLSGQGEDSPLHF. The DNA for the CDR3 is TGTGCCAGCAGTTACTTGAGTGGACAGGGGGAAGACTCACCCCTCCACTTT.

This clonotype was detected a few times. CDR3 protein: CASSHETVDNSPLHF. The CDR3 DNA sequence: TGTGCCAGCAGCCATGAGACGGTGGATAATTCACCCCTCCACTTT. V usage is TRBV3-1 and J usage is TRBJ1-6; D call uncertain. Trimming removed 3 bases from V and 5 bases from J, with 11 bases in between. In germline, CDR1 is LGHDT, CDR2 YNNKEL (reference sequence). The CDR3 spans 15 residues.

This clonotype has just a few counts. The chain uses TRBV24-1 and TRBJ2-5; 9 bases agree with TRBD1. Near its end, the DNA agrees better with TRBJ2-7, so the J call may be wrong. Germline CDR1 is KGHDR and CDR2 is SFDVKD. The CDR3 is made up of 17 amino acids. The CDR3 protein is CATSDDALGQGRHEQYF. As DNA, the CDR3 is TGTGCCACCAGTGATGATGCCCTGGGACAGGGCCGACACGAGCAGTACTTC.

This clonotype has only one observation. This CDR3 fails to terminate in the conserved phenylalanine or tryptophan, so it likely reflects a read error. V gene TRBV20-1 combines with J gene TRBJ2-7; D is uncertain. Germline assignment: CDR1 DFQATT and CDR2 SNEGSKA (reference sequence). V was cut by 0 bases and J by 3 bases, with 12 bases left in between. CDR3 length equals 14 residues. The CDR3 DNA follows: TGCAGTGCTAGAGATGCGAATTCCGTCTACGAGCAGTACTGC. Amino acids: CSARDANSVYEQYC.